This T cell receptor beta chain was identified in a study of Ad26.COV2.S vaccination and SARS-CoV-2 variants. The treatment denotes: 15 to 20 received Ad26.COV2.S at low or high dose, single or two shots; 5 received placebo; per-sample allocation not given. The investigators took samples on day 63 after the first vaccine or placebo injection. The table lists this clone with a few counts. This table comes from immunoSEQ multiplex PCR, and its TCRdb copy is limited to in-frame clones, with some not included. The repertoire holds approximately 500,000 clones, with around 88% as singletons. The CDR3 spans 12 residues. Germline V gene lookup returns CDR1 MNHEY and CDR2 SMNVEV (reference sequence). V lost 8 bases, J lost 5 bases, and 12 bases lay in between.

The chain has TRBV27 and TRBJ1-2; D unclear. The starting material was peripheral blood, obtained in a trial of Ad26.COV2.S vaccine versus placebo. This TCR was recovered from a person between 18 and 59 years old who received the Ad26.COV2.S COVID-19 vaccine or a placebo. CDR3 residues: CASFDMPYGYTF. The CDR3, as DNA: TGTGCCAGCTTCGATATGCCATATGGCTACACCTTC.